There are a few counts of the clone carrying this TCR beta chain. Time point denoted: after dendritic cell vaccination, including at tumor progression/relapse. PBMC were collected before vaccination, two weeks after the third vaccination, and at progression. Primers: 60 V beta forward and 13 J beta reverse. Assay used: immunoSEQ multiplex PCR; TCRdb lists only in-frame clones, some missing. The sample yields roughly 62,000 clones, about 80% seen once. The data were taken from a study of glioma-infiltrating T cells after dendritic cell vaccination. The overall study: Glioblastoma patients came from Phase I and II dendritic cell vaccination trials.

This TCR was sampled from a human donor with glioblastoma. The material sequenced was blood, taken after dendritic cell vaccination.

CDR3 nucleotides: TGCAGCGTTGAAGATCGACAGGGAGGCGCTGAAGCTTTCTTT. Translating gives CSVEDRQGGAEAFF. The chain is built from TRBV29-1 and TRBJ1-1; 7 bases match TRBD1. Looked up from germline, CDR1 is SQVTM and CDR2 is ANQGSEA. This CDR3 has 14 amino acids. The junction had 7 bases not matched to a gene; V was cut back by 0 bases and J by 6 bases.